Each of the 15 T cell receptor beta chains below was sequenced from the same sample in a study of CD8 T cells in Susac syndrome. Random hexamers were used to reverse transcribe an amount of about 0.45 to 1 ug RNA. Via MiXCR, TCRdb re-called the immunoSEQ multiplex PCR reads, giving one row per CDR3 protein. The table records tens of thousands of distinct CDR3 sequences, around 94% of them present only once. Sequencing was done on a sample of CD8+ T cells from PBMCs. These receptors all come from a human donor in good health.

Remarks on this clonotype: One junction end disagrees with the germline gene, perhaps due to a read error. The rearrangement joins TRBV7-7 to TRBJ2-1; TRBD2 aligns across 11 bases. The germline CDR1 and CDR2 sequences are SSHAT and FNYEAQ (reference sequence). The CDR3 is 16 residues long. CDR3 sequence: CASSQTSGSGYNEQFF. The CDR3 nucleotides are TGTGCTAGCAGCCAAACTAGCGGGAGTGGCTACAATGAGCAGTTCTTC.

J is TRBJ2-7 and V is TRBV12-3 or TRBV12-4; D might be TRBD1 or TRBD2, each matching 5 bases. The CDR3 sequence is 14 residues long. Trimming pared 6 bases from V and 2 bases from J, leaving 14 bases between. The CDR3 DNA reads TGTGCCAGCAGCATCTGGGACCGACCCTACGAGCAGTACTTC. It specifies CASSIWDRPYEQYF.

The sample holds one count of this clonotype. The chain is built from TRBV27 and TRBJ1-1, with unresolved D. V lost 2 bases to trimming and J lost 1 base, with 11 bases between them. CDR1 and CDR2 from the germline V gene are MNHEY and SMNVEV (reference sequence). The CDR3 extends over 15 amino acids. The CDR3 spells CASSLMLGGNTEAFF. Here the CDR3 DNA reads TGTGCCAGCAGTTTAATGTTAGGAGGGAACACTGAAGCTTTCTTT.

The chain recombines TRBV27 with TRBJ1-1; no clear D. The CDR3 covers 11 residues. V lost 7 bases, J lost 10 bases, and 13 bases lay in between. The germline V gene encodes CDR1 MNHEY and CDR2 SMNVEV (reference sequence). The CDR3 region is CASTSFAGAFF. In DNA, the CDR3 is TGTGCCAGCACTAGTTTTGCGGGAGCTTTCTTT.

V gene TRBV12-3 or TRBV12-4 combines with J gene TRBJ2-5; D not resolved. The ends were cut back, 3 bases at V and 5 bases at J, with 10 bases in the middle. This CDR3 spans 13 amino acids. The CDR3 region has the DNA TGTGCCAGCAGTTTGCCCTCCCAGGAGACCCAGTACTTC. Amino acids: CASSLPSQETQYF.

CDR3: CASSQDLRVGYEQYF. The CDR3, as DNA: TGCGCCAGCAGCCAAGATTTGAGGGTCGGCTACGAGCAGTACTTC. The chain has TRBV4-3 and TRBJ2-7, with a tentative D call TRBD2 (5 bases). Germline assignment: CDR1 LGHNA and CDR2 YSLEER. This CDR3 spans 15 amino acids. Trimming shortened V by 0 bases and J by 3 bases, and 12 bases separated the two germline ends.

This sequence joins TRBV27 and TRBJ1-4; 8 bases fit TRBD1. The V segment lost 4 bases and the J segment 8 bases; nucleotides outside the gene matches: 6. CDR3 length: 14 residues. The germline CDR1 and CDR2 sequences are MNHEY and SMNVEV (reference sequence). CDR3 sequence: CASSSTTGEEKLFF. The CDR3 bases are TGTGCCAGCAGTTCCACGACAGGGGAAGAAAAACTGTTTTTT.

The chain employs TRBV6-6 and TRBJ2-3; 8 nucleotides agree with TRBD2. V lost 0 bases and J lost 2; bases outside the gene matches: 4. CDR1 is MNHNY and CDR2 is SVGAGI in the germline V gene (reference sequence). CDR3 length: 16 amino acids. The CDR3 loop reads CASSYSPAGVTDTQYF. In DNA, the CDR3 is TGTGCCAGCAGTTACTCTCCAGCGGGGGTCACAGATACGCAGTATTTT.

On this clonotype itself: At one of its ends the junction is not consistent with the germline gene, which may arise from a read error. The V and J genes are TRBV6-1 and TRBJ2-5; D may correspond to TRBD1 or TRBD2 (6 bases each). Germline values: CDR1 MNHNS, CDR2 SASEGT. The CDR3 loop spans 15 amino acids. CDR3 residues: CAISDVSGAGETQYF. The CDR3 nucleotides read TGTGCCATCAGTGATGTATCGGGGGCCGGAGAGACCCAGTACTTC.

V usage is TRBV20-1 and J usage is TRBJ2-7; possible D gene TRBD1, 6 bases. V lost 3 bases and J lost 4, with 10 bases in between. Germline loops: CDR1 DFQATT, CDR2 SNEGSKA (reference sequence). CDR3 length: 12 amino acids. CDR3 bases: TGCAGTGCTAGGGCCAGGGGATACGAGCAGTACGTC. Protein: CSARARGYEQYV.

This clonotype was seen a handful of times. V is TRBV13 and J is TRBJ2-7; D is uncertain. From germline, CDR1 is PRHDT and CDR2 FYEKMQ (reference sequence). Trimming shortened V by 1 base and J by 3 bases, and 10 bases separated the two germline ends. This CDR3 spans 14 amino acids. DNA for the CDR3: TGTGCCAGCAGCTTAGCTAACCCGAACTACGAGCAGTACTTC. Its translation is CASSLANPNYEQYF. The variable domain in full, with the rest retrieved from reference TRBV13 and TRBJ2-7, is AAGVIQSPRHLIKEKRETATLKCYPIPRHDTVYWYQQGPGQDPQFLISFYEKMQSDKGSIPDRFSAQQFSDYHSELNMSSLELGDSALYFCASSLANPNYEQYFGPGTRLTVT.

The rearrangement joins TRBV4-1 to TRBJ1-2; tentatively, D is TRBD1 (6 bases). V dropped 4 bases and J dropped 2 bases, with 11 bases sitting between them. This CDR3 comprises 14 residues. CDR1 and CDR2 from the germline V gene are MGHRA and YSYEKL. The CDR3: CASSRKGDNYGYTF. CDR3 bases: TGCGCCAGCAGCCGTAAGGGGGACAACTATGGCTACACCTTC.

A single count supports this clonotype. The genes are TRBV5-6 and TRBJ2-7; D uncertain. The CDR3 has 13 residues. The V end was cut by 0 bases, the J end by 2 bases, with 6 bases between. Germline V CDR1 and CDR2: SGHDT, YYEEEE. The CDR3 loop reads CASSLELAYEQYV. The CDR3 DNA reads TGTGCCAGCAGCTTGGAGTTAGCCTACGAGCAGTACGTC.

This clonotype has just one count. V usage is TRBV9 and J usage is TRBJ2-5, with TRBD1 identical over 7 bases. The CDR3 has 14 residues. V trimming: 3 bases; J trimming: 1 base; junction bases outside the gene matches: 3. Germline CDR1 is SGDLS and CDR2 is YYNGEE. The CDR3 coding sequence is TGTGCCAGCAGCGAAGGGGGCCGCCAAGAGACCCAGTACTTC. Translating it yields CASSEGGRQETQYF. The variable domain in full, with the rest retrieved from reference TRBV9 and TRBJ2-5, is DSGVTQTPKHLITATGQRVTLRCSPRSGDLSVYWYQQSLDQGLQFLIQYYNGEERAKGNILERFSAQQFPDLHSELNLSSLELGDSALYFCASSEGGRQETQYFGPGTRLLVL.

The chain employs TRBV3-1 and TRBJ2-7; D assignment may be TRBD1 or TRBD2 (5 bases each). The CDR3 is made up of 15 amino acids. The germline V gene encodes CDR1 LGHDT and CDR2 YNNKEL (reference sequence). Deletions cut 1 base from V and 3 bases from J, with 13 bases between. The CDR3 DNA follows: TGTGCCAGCAGCCAAGGACCGGGGCCCTACTACGAGCAGTACGTC. Translating gives CASSQGPGPYYEQYV.